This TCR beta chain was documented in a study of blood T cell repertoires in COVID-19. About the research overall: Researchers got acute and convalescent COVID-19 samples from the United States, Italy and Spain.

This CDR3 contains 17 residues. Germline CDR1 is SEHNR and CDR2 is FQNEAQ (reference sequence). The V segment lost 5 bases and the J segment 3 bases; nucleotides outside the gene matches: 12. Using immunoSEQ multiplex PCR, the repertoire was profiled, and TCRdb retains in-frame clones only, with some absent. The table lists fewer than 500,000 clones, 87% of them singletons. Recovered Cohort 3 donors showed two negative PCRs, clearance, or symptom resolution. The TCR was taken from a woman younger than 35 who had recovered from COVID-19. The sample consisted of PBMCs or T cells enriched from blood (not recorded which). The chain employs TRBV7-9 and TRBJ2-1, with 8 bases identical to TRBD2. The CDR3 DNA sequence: TGTGCCAGCAGCCCCCTAGGGTCGGGGGGGGACTACAATGAGCAGTTCTTC. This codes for CASSPLGSGGDYNEQFF.